This passage covers 7 T cell receptor beta chains from one sample sequenced in a study of blood T cell repertoires in COVID-19. Only in-frame clones appear in the TCRdb table, and some are missing; sequencing was by immunoSEQ multiplex PCR. The sample carries approximately 500,000 clones, 70% to 90% recorded once. Material: peripheral blood. These receptors all come from a human donor in a cohort sampled during active COVID-19.

The chain recombines TRBV18 with TRBJ1-5; D call uncertain. V was shortened by 5 bases and J by 4 bases, with 9 bases between the two germline ends. The CDR3 covers 13 residues. Looked up from germline, CDR1 is KGHSH and CDR2 is LQKENI. The CDR3 here is CASSTDQNQPQHF. CDR3 coding DNA: TGTGCCAGCTCAACCGATCAGAATCAGCCCCAGCATTTT.

This clone has more than one count but fewer than ten. The chain joins TRBV5-1 to TRBJ1-1, with D possibly matching TRBD1 (5 bases). The V gene's germline CDR1 is SGHRS and CDR2 YFSETQ. V was cut by 0 bases and J by 6 bases, with 15 bases left in between. This CDR3 is built from 15 residues. In DNA form, the CDR3 reads TGCGCCAGCAGCTTGGGGGTCAGGGATGGATCTGAAGCTTTCTTT. Its translation: CASSLGVRDGSEAFF.

The V and J genes are TRBV7-9 and TRBJ2-4; a possible D gene is TRBD2 (6 bases). Germline values: CDR1 SEHNR, CDR2 FQNEAQ (reference sequence). This CDR3 region has 17 residues. V lost 5 bases and J 6 bases, leaving 23 bases between the germline ends. CDR3 protein: CASSPKVTGEVTNIQYF. CDR3 in DNA: TGTGCCAGCAGCCCCAAAGTGACGGGGGAGGTCACAAACATTCAGTACTTC.

The chain carries TRBV5-4 and TRBJ2-1; TRBD2 agrees at 9 bases. In germline, CDR1 is SGHNT, CDR2 YYREEE (reference sequence). The CDR3 length is 14 residues. V lost 2 bases to trimming and J lost 7 bases; unmatched junction nucleotides: 4. CDR3 bases: TGTGCCAGCAGCTTTAGCGGGAGCTGGAATGAGCAGTTCTTC. As protein: CASSFSGSWNEQFF.

The chain carries TRBV7-8 and TRBJ2-1, with D tentatively TRBD2 (5 bases). CDR3 length: 16 residues. CDR1 and CDR2 (germline): SGHVS, FQNEAQ. V shed 0 bases and J shed 0 bases, with 9 bases lying between them. The CDR3 loop reads CASSLAGAVSYNEQFF. The DNA of the CDR3 is TGTGCCAGCAGCTTAGCCGGAGCGGTCTCCTACAATGAGCAGTTCTTC.

The rearrangement joins TRBV3-1 (or the pseudogene TRBV3-2) to TRBJ1-2, with D possibly matching TRBD1 (6 bases). CDR3 length: 14 amino acids. Trimming removed 1 base from V and 5 bases from J, with 11 bases in between. From germline, CDR1 is LGHDT and CDR2 YNNKEL (reference sequence). The CDR3 sequence is CASSQGGPLYGYTF. The CDR3 DNA sequence: TGTGCCAGCAGCCAAGGGGGGCCGTTGTATGGCTACACCTTC.

The CDR3 is CASSYDTASGKRLVSETQYF. The CDR3 DNA reads TGTGCCAGCAGTTACGATACCGCTAGCGGGAAACGGCTAGTTAGCGAGACCCAGTACTTC. The chain recombines TRBV6-2 or TRBV6-3 with TRBJ2-5; the match to TRBD2 covers 9 bases. CDR1 and CDR2 (germline): MNHEY, SVGEGT. The CDR3 extends over 20 amino acids. The ends lost 2 bases at V and 5 bases at J; junction bases unmatched: 21.